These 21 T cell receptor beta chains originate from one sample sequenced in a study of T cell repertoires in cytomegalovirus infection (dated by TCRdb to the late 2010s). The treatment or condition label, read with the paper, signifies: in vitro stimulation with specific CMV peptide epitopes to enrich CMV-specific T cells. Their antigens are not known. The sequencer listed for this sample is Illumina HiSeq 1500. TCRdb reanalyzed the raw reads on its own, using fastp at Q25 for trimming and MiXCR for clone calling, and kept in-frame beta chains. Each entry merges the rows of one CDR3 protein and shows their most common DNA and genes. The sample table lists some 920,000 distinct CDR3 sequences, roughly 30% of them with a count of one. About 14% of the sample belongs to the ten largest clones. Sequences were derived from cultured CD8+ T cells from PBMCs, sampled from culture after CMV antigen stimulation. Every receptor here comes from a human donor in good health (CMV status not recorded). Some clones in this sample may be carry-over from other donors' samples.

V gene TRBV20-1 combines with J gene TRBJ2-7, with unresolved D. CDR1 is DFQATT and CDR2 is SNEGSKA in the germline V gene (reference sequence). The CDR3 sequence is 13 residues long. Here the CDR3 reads CSTASRSSYEQYV. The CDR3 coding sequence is TGCAGCACCGCCAGCAGGAGCTCCTACGAGCAGTACGTC.

The CDR3 protein is CASSDPGGNQPQHF. The CDR3 DNA follows: TGTGCCAGCAGTGACCCAGGGGGCAATCAGCCCCAGCATTTT. The chain couples TRBV6-1 to TRBJ1-5; D is perhaps TRBD1 (6 bases). The CDR3 length is 14 residues. Trimming took 3 bases from V and 2 from J, leaving 8 bases between them. The germline CDR1 and CDR2 sequences are MNHNS and SASEGT.

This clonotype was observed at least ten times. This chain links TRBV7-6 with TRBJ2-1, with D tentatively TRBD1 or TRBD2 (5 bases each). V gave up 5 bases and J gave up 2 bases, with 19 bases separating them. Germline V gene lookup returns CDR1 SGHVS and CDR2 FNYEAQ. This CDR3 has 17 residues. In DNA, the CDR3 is TGTGCCAGCAGCCCTACCCCCGGGACCGGCCCCTACAATGAGCAGTTCTTC. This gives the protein CASSPTPGTGPYNEQFF.

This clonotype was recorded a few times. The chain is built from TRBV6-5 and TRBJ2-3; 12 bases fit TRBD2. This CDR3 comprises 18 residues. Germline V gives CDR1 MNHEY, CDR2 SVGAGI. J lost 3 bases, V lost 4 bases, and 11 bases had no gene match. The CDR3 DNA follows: TGTGCCAGCAGTTCTCCTAGCGGGGGGGCCGGTGGAACAGATACGCAGTATTTT. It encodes CASSSPSGGAGGTDTQYF.

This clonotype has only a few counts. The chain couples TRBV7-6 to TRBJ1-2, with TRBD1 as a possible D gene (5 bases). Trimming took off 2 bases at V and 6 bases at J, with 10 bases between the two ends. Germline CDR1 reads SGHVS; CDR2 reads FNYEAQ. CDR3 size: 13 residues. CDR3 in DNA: TGTGCCAGCAGCTTAATGCGGGGGGATGGCTACACCTTC. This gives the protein CASSLMRGDGYTF.

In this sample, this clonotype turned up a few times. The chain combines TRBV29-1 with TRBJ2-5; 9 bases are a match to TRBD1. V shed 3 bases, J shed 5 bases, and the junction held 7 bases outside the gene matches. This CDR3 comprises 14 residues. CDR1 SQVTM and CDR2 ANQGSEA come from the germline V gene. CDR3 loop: CSVEGTGFLETQYF. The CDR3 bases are TGCAGCGTTGAGGGGACAGGGTTTCTCGAGACCCAGTACTTC.

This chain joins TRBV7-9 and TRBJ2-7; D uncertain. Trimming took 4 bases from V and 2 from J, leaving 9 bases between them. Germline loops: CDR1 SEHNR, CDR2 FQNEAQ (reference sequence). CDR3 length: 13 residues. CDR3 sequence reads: CASSSAITYEQYV. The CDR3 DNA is TGTGCCAGCAGCTCCGCCATTACCTACGAGCAGTACGTC.

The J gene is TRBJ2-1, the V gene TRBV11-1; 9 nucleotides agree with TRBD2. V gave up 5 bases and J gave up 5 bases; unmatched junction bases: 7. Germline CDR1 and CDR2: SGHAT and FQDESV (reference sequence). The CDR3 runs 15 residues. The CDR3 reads CASSPQRGVDNEQFF. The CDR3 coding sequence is TGTGCCAGCAGCCCCCAGCGGGGGGTAGACAATGAGCAGTTCTTC.

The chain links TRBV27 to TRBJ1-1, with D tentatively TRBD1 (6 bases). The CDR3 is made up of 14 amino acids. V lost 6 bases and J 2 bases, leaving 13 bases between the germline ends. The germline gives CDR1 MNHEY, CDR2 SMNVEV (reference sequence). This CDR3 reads CASRDAGVNTEAFF. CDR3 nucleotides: TGTGCCAGCAGGGATGCAGGGGTTAACACTGAAGCTTTCTTT.

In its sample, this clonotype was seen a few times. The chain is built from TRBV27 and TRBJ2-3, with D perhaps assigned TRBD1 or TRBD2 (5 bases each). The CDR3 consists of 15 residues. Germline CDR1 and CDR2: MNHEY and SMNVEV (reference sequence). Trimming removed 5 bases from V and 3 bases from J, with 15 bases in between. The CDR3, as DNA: TGTGCCAGCAGTATACGGGACCTAGGGACAGATACGCAGTATTTT. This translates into CASSIRDLGTDTQYF.

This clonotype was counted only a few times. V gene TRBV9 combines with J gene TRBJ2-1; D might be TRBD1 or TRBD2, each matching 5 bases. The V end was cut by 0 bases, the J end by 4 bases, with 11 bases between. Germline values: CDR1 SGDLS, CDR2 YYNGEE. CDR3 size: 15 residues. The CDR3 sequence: CASSVERDVYNEQFF. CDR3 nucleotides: TGTGCCAGCAGCGTAGAGAGGGACGTTTACAATGAGCAGTTCTTC. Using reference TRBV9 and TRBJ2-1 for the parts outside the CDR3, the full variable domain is DSGVTQTPKHLITATGQRVTLRCSPRSGDLSVYWYQQSLDQGLQFLIQYYNGEERAKGNILERFSAQQFPDLHSELNLSSLELGDSALYFCASSVERDVYNEQFFGPGTRLTVL.

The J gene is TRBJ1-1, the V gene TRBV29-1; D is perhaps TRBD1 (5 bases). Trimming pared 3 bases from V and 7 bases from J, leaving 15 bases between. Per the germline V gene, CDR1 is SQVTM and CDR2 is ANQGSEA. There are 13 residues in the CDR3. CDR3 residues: CSVEGREADEAFF. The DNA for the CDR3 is TGCAGCGTTGAGGGCAGGGAGGCGGATGAAGCTTTCTTT.

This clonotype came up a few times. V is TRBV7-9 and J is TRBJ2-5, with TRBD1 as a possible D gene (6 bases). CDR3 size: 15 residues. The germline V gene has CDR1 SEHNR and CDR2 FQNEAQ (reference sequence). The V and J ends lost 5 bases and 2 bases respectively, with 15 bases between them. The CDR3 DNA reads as TGTGCCAGCAGCAACTTCGCGAGGGGGCAAGAGACCCAGTACTTC. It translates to CASSNFARGQETQYF. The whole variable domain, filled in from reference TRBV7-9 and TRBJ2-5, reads DTGVSQNPRHKITKRGQNVTFRCDPISEHNRLYWYRQTLGQGPEFLTYFQNEAQLEKSRLLSDRFSAERPKGSFSTLEIQRTEQGDSAMYLCASSNFARGQETQYFGPGTRLLVL.

The CDR3 spells CASTAGWETQYF. The CDR3 nucleotides read TGTGCCAGTACGGCGGGGTGGGAGACCCAGTACTTC. The genes are TRBV6-6 and TRBJ2-5, with D possibly TRBD2 on 6 matching bases. CDR1 is MNHNY and CDR2 is SVGAGI in the germline V gene (reference sequence). The CDR3 runs 12 residues. The V and J ends lost 9 bases and 5 bases respectively, with 13 bases between them.

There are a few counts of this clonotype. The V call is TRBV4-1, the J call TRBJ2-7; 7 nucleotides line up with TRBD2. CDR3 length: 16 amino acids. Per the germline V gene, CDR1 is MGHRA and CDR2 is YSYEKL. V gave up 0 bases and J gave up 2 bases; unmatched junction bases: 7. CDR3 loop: CASSQDQTSNPYEQYV. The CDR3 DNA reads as TGCGCCAGCAGCCAAGATCAGACTAGCAATCCCTACGAGCAGTACGTC.

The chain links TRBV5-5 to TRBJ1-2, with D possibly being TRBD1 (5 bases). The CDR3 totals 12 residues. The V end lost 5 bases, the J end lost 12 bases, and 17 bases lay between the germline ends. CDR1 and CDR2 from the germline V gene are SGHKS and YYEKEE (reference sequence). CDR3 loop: CASRTTGTVDTF. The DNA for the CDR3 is TGTGCCAGCAGAACTACAGGCACCGTAGACACCTTC.

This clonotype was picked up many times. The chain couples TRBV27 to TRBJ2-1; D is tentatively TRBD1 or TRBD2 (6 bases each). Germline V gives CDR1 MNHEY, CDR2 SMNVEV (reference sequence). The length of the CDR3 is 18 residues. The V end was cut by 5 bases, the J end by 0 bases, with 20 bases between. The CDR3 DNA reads TGTGCCAGCAGTCCCCTTTTAGCCGGGGGCCTCTCCTACAATGAGCAGTTCTTC. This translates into CASSPLLAGGLSYNEQFF.

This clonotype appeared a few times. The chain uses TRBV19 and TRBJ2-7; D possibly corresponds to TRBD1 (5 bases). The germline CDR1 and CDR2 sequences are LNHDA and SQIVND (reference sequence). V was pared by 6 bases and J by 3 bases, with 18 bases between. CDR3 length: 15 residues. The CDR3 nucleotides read TGTGCCAGTAGGCTCAAGGAACAGGCTGGCTACGAGCAGTACTTC. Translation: CASRLKEQAGYEQYF.

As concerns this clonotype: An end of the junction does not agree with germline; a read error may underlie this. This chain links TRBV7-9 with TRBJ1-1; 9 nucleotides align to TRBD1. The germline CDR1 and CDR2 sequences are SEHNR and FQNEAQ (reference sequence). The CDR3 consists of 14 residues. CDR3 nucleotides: TGTGCCTGCAGCTCCCGGGACAGGGATACTGAAGCTTTCTTT. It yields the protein CACSSRDRDTEAFF.

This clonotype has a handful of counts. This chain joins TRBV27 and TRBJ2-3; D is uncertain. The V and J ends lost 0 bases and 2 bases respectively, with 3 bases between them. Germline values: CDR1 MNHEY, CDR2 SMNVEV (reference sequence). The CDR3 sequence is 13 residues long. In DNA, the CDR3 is TGTGCCAGCAGTTTATCGATCACAGATACGCAGTATTTT. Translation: CASSLSITDTQYF.

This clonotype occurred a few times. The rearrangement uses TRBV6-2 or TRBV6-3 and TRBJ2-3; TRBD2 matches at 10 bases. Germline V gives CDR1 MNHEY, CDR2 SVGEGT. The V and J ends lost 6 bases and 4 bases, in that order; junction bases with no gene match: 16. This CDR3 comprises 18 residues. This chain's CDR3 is CASRNSGTSENLADTQYF. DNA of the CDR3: TGTGCCAGCAGAAATTCCGGGACTAGCGAAAACTTAGCAGATACGCAGTATTTT.